One sample yielded the 26 T cell receptor beta chains listed below, sequenced in a study of cytomegalovirus exposure and HLA in healthy donors. PCR used 60 Vbeta primers and 13 Jbeta primers. Clones were sequenced by immunoSEQ multiplex PCR, and TCRdb holds only the in-frame ones, with some missing. Of approximately 180,000 clones in the sample, about four fifths were seen once. The sequenced material came from PBMCs. The receptors originated from a man younger than 30 in good health and CMV-seronegative.

This clone was recorded a few times. The gene calls are TRBV20-1 and TRBJ1-5, with D tentatively TRBD1 (6 bases). The CDR3 sequence is 11 residues long. Germline V CDR1 and CDR2: DFQATT, SNEGSKA (reference sequence). Deletions cut 8 bases from V and 5 bases from J, with 10 bases between. The chain's CDR3 is CSTGWDQPQHF. The DNA of the CDR3 is TGCAGTACAGGGTGGGATCAGCCCCAGCATTTT.

CDR3 region: CASSYRNSGLPLHF. The CDR3 DNA is TGTGCCAGCAGTTACAGAAACTCAGGGCTCCCCCTCCACTTT. The chain joins TRBV6-5 to TRBJ1-6, with D perhaps matching TRBD1 (5 bases). Trimming stripped 2 bases from V and 13 bases from J, with 15 bases between. The length of the CDR3 is 14 residues. Per germline, CDR1 MNHEY and CDR2 SVGAGI.

The gene calls are TRBV28 and TRBJ2-7, with 7 bases identical to TRBD2. V shed 5 bases and J 3 bases; nucleotides not matched to a gene: 7. This CDR3 is built from 14 residues. Germline assignment: CDR1 MDHEN and CDR2 SYDVKM. The CDR3 sequence: CASSVPGLVYEQYF. The CDR3 DNA follows: TGTGCCAGCAGTGTACCCGGACTAGTCTACGAGCAGTACTTC. Drawing the rest from reference TRBV28 and TRBJ2-7, the complete variable domain is DVKVTQSSRYLVKRTGEKVFLECVQDMDHENMFWYRQDPGLGLRLIYFSYDVKMKEKGDIPEGYSVSREKKERFSLILESASTNQTSMYLCASSVPGLVYEQYFGPGTRLTVT.

This chain links TRBV19 with TRBJ2-7; weak D call: TRBD1 (6 bases). Looked up from germline, CDR1 is LNHDA and CDR2 is SQIVND (reference sequence). The V end was cut by 4 bases, the J end by 5 bases, with 12 bases between. The CDR3 loop spans 13 amino acids. CDR3 in amino acids: CASSNRDRNEQYF. In DNA form, the CDR3 reads TGTGCCAGTAGTAACAGGGACCGAAACGAGCAGTACTTC.

The table lists this clone with a few counts. The rearrangement uses TRBV6-1 and TRBJ2-7; D is ambiguous. Trimming took 3 bases from V and 0 from J, leaving 9 bases between them. CDR3 length: 14 amino acids. Germline CDR1 is MNHNS and CDR2 is SASEGT. The CDR3 sequence is CASSEVRYSYEQYF. CDR3 bases: TGTGCCAGCAGTGAGGTCAGATACTCCTACGAGCAGTACTTC.

The rearrangement joins TRBV30 to TRBJ2-1; tentatively, D is TRBD1 (5 bases). CDR3 length: 15 residues. Germline V lookup: CDR1 GTSNPN, CDR2 SVGIG (reference sequence). V was shortened by 4 bases and J by 2 bases, with 15 bases between the two germline ends. The CDR3 DNA reads TGTGCCTGGAATGGGCAGGGTCCGACCTACAATGAGCAGTTCTTC. Its protein product is CAWNGQGPTYNEQFF.

The chain uses TRBV9 and TRBJ1-1; 7 bases agree with TRBD1. CDR3 length equals 16 residues. Losses at the gene ends were 4 bases for V and 3 bases for J; bases not matched to a gene: 12. CDR1 and CDR2 (germline): SGDLS, YYNGEE. This CDR3 reads CASSPVTGRGDTEAFF. DNA for the CDR3: TGTGCCAGCAGCCCCGTGACAGGGCGGGGGGACACTGAAGCTTTCTTT.

The gene calls are TRBV7-8 and TRBJ2-7; D possibly corresponds to TRBD1 (5 bases). Germline V gives CDR1 SGHVS, CDR2 FQNEAQ. Trimming took 4 bases from V and 5 from J, leaving 18 bases between them. The CDR3 loop spans 15 amino acids. In nucleotides, the CDR3 is TGTGCCAGCAGCTCTATCCAGGGTATTATCGACGAGCAGTACTTC. The encoded protein is CASSSIQGIIDEQYF.

This clone was seen only once. This rearrangement joins TRBV10-3 to TRBJ2-5; 11 bases are a match to TRBD2. CDR1 and CDR2 (germline): ENHRY, SYGVKD. The ends lost 4 bases at V and 4 bases at J; junction bases unmatched: 5. This CDR3 spans 15 amino acids. The DNA for the CDR3 is TGTGCCATCAGTGGCTTGACTAGCGGGATAGAGACCCAGTACTTC. Protein product: CAISGLTSGIETQYF.

The CDR3, as DNA: TGTGCCAGCAGCTTAATGCAGGGGGCGCCCCAGTTCTTC. This translates into CASSLMQGAPQFF. The chain combines TRBV7-3 with TRBJ2-1; TRBD1 aligns across 8 bases. This CDR3 spans 13 amino acids. Germline CDR1 and CDR2: SGHTA and FQGTGA. Unmatched junction bases numbered 6, after V lost 1 base and J lost 13 bases.

This clone was recorded a few times. The chain combines TRBV19 with TRBJ1-3, with 7 bases lining up with TRBD1. CDR1 and CDR2 from the germline V gene are LNHDA and SQIVND (reference sequence). This CDR3 region has 15 residues. J was trimmed by 2 bases and V by 6 bases; bases with no gene match: 7. CDR3 nucleotides: TGTGCCAGTAGAAAAGACAGGGTCCCTGGAAACACCATATATTTT. It specifies CASRKDRVPGNTIYF.

The J gene is TRBJ2-5, the V gene TRBV11-3; 7 positions agree with TRBD1. Unmatched junction bases numbered 11, after V lost 5 bases and J lost 2 bases. The CDR3 covers 16 residues. The germline V gene has CDR1 SGHNT and CDR2 YENEEA. The chain's CDR3 is CASSGNKGTDQETQYF. CDR3 sequence (DNA): TGTGCCAGCAGCGGAAACAAAGGGACAGATCAAGAGACCCAGTACTTC.

The chain employs TRBV5-1 and TRBJ2-3; a weak D match, TRBD2 (6 bases). The V end lost 3 bases, the J end lost 0 bases, and 20 bases lay between the germline ends. The CDR3 covers 18 residues. The germline CDR1 and CDR2 sequences are SGHRS and YFSETQ. In DNA form, the CDR3 reads TGCGCCAGCAGCTCCTACCCAAATTCGGGACTCAGCACAGATACGCAGTATTTT. Amino acid sequence: CASSSYPNSGLSTDTQYF.

The chain couples TRBV5-1 to TRBJ1-1; 9 bases match TRBD1. Germline values: CDR1 SGHRS, CDR2 YFSETQ. V dropped 4 bases and J dropped 0; count of bases not matched to a gene: 7. The CDR3 covers 16 residues. The CDR3 nucleotides read TGCGCCAGCAGCGCCGGGACAGGGAACCTGAACACTGAAGCTTTCTTT. Protein: CASSAGTGNLNTEAFF. Drawing the rest from reference TRBV5-1 and TRBJ1-1, the complete variable domain is KAGVTQTPRYLIKTRGQQVTLSCSPISGHRSVSWYQQTPGQGLQFLFEYFSETQRNKGNFPGRFSGRQFSNSRSEMNVSTLELGDSALYLCASSAGTGNLNTEAFFGQGTRLTVV.

This clone has a single count. The gene calls are TRBV7-9 and TRBJ2-7, with D unresolved. The CDR3 spans 12 residues. Germline V gives CDR1 SEHNR, CDR2 FQNEAQ (reference sequence). Trimming took off 4 bases at V and 5 bases at J, with 9 bases between the two ends. The CDR3 coding sequence is TGTGCCAGCAGCTCCCTAGAGGACGAGCAGTACTTC. Translated, it gives CASSSLEDEQYF.

The chain combines TRBV11-2 with TRBJ2-7; 9 bases line up with TRBD1. The CDR3 totals 16 residues. The trim removed 5 bases at V and 4 bases at J, leaving 12 bases unmatched. CDR1 is SGHAT and CDR2 is FQNNGV in the germline V gene. The CDR3 DNA is TGTGCCAGCAGCCAGGCAATGGACAGGGGAACATACGAGCAGTACTTC. It codes for CASSQAMDRGTYEQYF.

This chain links TRBV6-6 with TRBJ2-5, with D unclear. V lost 2 bases, J lost 3 bases, and 10 bases lay in between. Germline CDR1 reads MNHNY; CDR2 reads SVGAGI (reference sequence). CDR3 length: 14 residues. The CDR3 protein is CASSYILQKETQYF. The CDR3 nucleotides read TGTGCCAGCAGTTACATTTTGCAGAAAGAGACCCAGTACTTC.

The V gene is TRBV5-8, the J gene TRBJ2-3, with D perhaps matching TRBD2 (6 bases). The germline CDR1 and CDR2 sequences are SGHTS and YDEGEE. The CDR3 covers 15 residues. The V gene lost 3 bases and the J gene lost 4 bases, with 15 bases spanning the gap. CDR3 sequence: CASSSAGRQADTQYF. The CDR3 bases are TGTGCCAGCAGCTCTGCGGGGCGTCAGGCAGATACGCAGTATTTT.

A few counts support this clone. The chain carries TRBV2 and TRBJ1-4; 8 positions agree with TRBD1. V lost 5 bases and J lost 0; bases outside the gene matches: 2. Germline V gene data show CDR1 as SNHLY and CDR2 as FYNNEI. The CDR3 length is 15 residues. CDR3 coding DNA: TGTGCCAGCAGTCAGGACAGGGCAACTAATGAAAAACTGTTTTTT. Translated, it gives CASSQDRATNEKLFF.

The J gene is TRBJ1-5, the V gene TRBV18; D uncertain. The CDR3 runs to 13 residues. The V and J ends lost 3 bases and 3 bases respectively, with 6 bases between them. Germline-derived CDR1 and CDR2 are KGHSH and LQKENI. The CDR3 protein is CASSPRDNQPQHF. CDR3 coding DNA: TGTGCCAGCTCACCCCGAGACAATCAGCCCCAGCATTTT.

The table lists this clone with a count of one. V is TRBV7-2 and J is TRBJ2-7; possible D gene TRBD1, 6 bases. This CDR3 spans 13 amino acids. Trimming took off 4 bases at V and 2 bases at J, with 9 bases between the two ends. From germline, CDR1 is SGHTA and CDR2 FQGNSA. The chain's CDR3 is CASSSRDTYEQYF. The CDR3 DNA follows: TGTGCCAGCAGCTCCCGGGACACCTACGAGCAGTACTTC.

The chain uses TRBV7-3 and TRBJ2-3; D gene ambiguous. Trimming cost V 3 bases and J 2 bases, with 6 bases left between them. This CDR3 is 13 amino acids long. CDR1 SGHTA and CDR2 FQGTGA come from the germline V gene. CDR3 in amino acids: CASSFHYTDTQYF. The CDR3 DNA follows: TGTGCCAGCAGCTTTCACTACACAGATACGCAGTATTTT.

This chain's CDR3 is CASSLDRAETQYF. The CDR3 DNA reads as TGTGCCAGCAGTCTAGACAGGGCAGAGACCCAGTACTTC. The chain carries TRBV11-3 and TRBJ2-5; TRBD1 matches 7 bases. V lost 6 bases to trimming and J lost 4 bases; unmatched junction nucleotides: 5. Per germline, CDR1 SGHNT and CDR2 YENEEA. The CDR3 is made up of 13 amino acids.

This sequence joins TRBV6-6 and TRBJ2-5; 13 bases align to TRBD2. CDR1 is MNHNY and CDR2 is SVGAGI in the germline V gene (reference sequence). V trimming: 6 bases; J trimming: 4 bases; junction bases outside the gene matches: 5. The CDR3 totals 15 residues. Written as DNA, the CDR3 is TGTGCCAGCAGCCCTAGACTAGCGGGGGGAGAGACCCAGTACTTC. It translates to CASSPRLAGGETQYF.

This clone was recorded once. The V gene is TRBV2, the J gene TRBJ2-5; TRBD1 matches 8 bases. The end of the DNA fits TRBJ2-7 better, so the J call may be wrong. The CDR3 spans 15 residues. Germline V gene lookup returns CDR1 SNHLY and CDR2 FYNNEI. The CDR3 DNA follows: TGTGCCAGCAGTGAAGACAGGGGGTTTACCTACGAGCAGTACTTC. Translation gives CASSEDRGFTYEQYF.

The CDR3 reads CASSTRQGPGGYTF. The DNA of the CDR3 is TGCGCCAGCAGTACAAGACAGGGTCCGGGTGGCTACACCTTC. The chain has TRBV5-1 and TRBJ1-2; 7 bases are a match to TRBD1. The V and J ends lost 5 bases and 7 bases, in that order; junction bases with no gene match: 11. The V gene's germline CDR1 is SGHRS and CDR2 YFSETQ. The CDR3 length is 14 residues.